This T cell receptor (beta chain) was recorded in a study of T cell repertoires in cytomegalovirus infection (dated by TCRdb to the late 2010s). Regarding the study in general: Donor HLA type was relevant to the analysis, because carriage of CMV infection together with the matching HLA type was indicated by public TCR beta signatures. Broader findings and caveats from the paper: The ex vivo response was dominated by HLA-C-restricted CMV-specific TCR beta clonotypes, which also provided the single most frequent clonotype in two of eight donors. In both this cohort and an independent cohort of several hundred donors, the cumulative frequency of public TCR beta family members distinguished carriers of CMV infection plus the relevant HLA type.

This clonotype came up many times. Its antigen specificity is not known. Base qualities are not at hand, and no much larger clone is one base apart. TCRdb names Illumina HiSeq 1500 as the instrument used. In-frame beta chains were kept once TCRdb had trimmed the public reads at Q25 with fastp and called clones with MiXCR. Records with the same CDR3 protein are collapsed into one entry carrying the most frequent genes and DNA. The sample includes around 130,000 distinct CDR3 sequences, with approximately 8.8% observed a single time. Over 9.5% of the sample lies in the top ten. CDR1 and CDR2 are read off the germline V gene as SGHTA and FQGNSA. After removal of 4 bases from V and 7 bases from J, the junction retains 5 bases not matched to a gene. Measured from the cysteine to the phenylalanine, the CDR3 is 14 residues long. Only the CDR3 region is kept as DNA, spanning 42 bases read in frame from base 1.

This receptor was obtained from a human donor in good health (CMV status not recorded). Some clones in this sample may be carry-over from other donors' samples. Sequencing was performed on PBMCs. The chain joins TRBV7-2 to TRBJ1-4; TRBD1 lines up with 8 middle nucleotides. The CDR3 region reads CASSSTGEGEKLFF. The nucleotide sequence reads TGTGCCAGCAGCTCGACAGGGGAGGGTGAAAAACTGTTTTTT. The CDR3 plus the reference TRBV7-2 and TRBJ1-4 genes for the other parts give the full variable domain: GAGVSQSPSNKVTEKGKDVELRCDPISGHTALYWYRQSLGQGLEFLIYFQGNSAPDKSGLPSDRFSAERTGGSVSTLTIQRTQQEDSAVYLCASSSTGEGEKLFFGSGTQLSVL.